The 23 T cell receptor beta chains presented below share a single source sample, sequenced in a study of CD8 T cells in ankylosing spondylitis. Antigens of these TCRs are unknown. TCRdb reprocessed the 5' RACE reads via MiXCR and lists one record per CDR3 protein. In the table there are some 800,000 distinct CDR3 sequences, roughly 10% of which are singletons. Study-level findings and limits: Ankylosing spondylitis blood appeared to be characterized by a TCR beta motif of about 8 highly homologous variants.

Sequenced input: blood, either unsorted or a sorted T cell fraction (not recorded which). The receptors stem from a male donor with ankylosing spondylitis.

The rearrangement uses TRBV25-1 and TRBJ1-2; 7 bases map to TRBD1. The CDR3 sequence is 13 residues long. V was clipped by 7 bases and J by 2 bases; unmatched bases: 4. Germline CDR1 and CDR2: MGHDK and SYGVNS. CDR3 residues: CASKSTGNYGYTF. DNA of the CDR3: TGTGCCAGCAAATCGACAGGGAACTATGGCTACACCTTC.

This chain uses TRBV20-1 with TRBJ2-3; D is possibly TRBD2 (5 bases). Trimming pared 6 bases from V and 6 bases from J, leaving 13 bases between. This CDR3 has 12 residues. Germline V lookup: CDR1 DFQATT, CDR2 SNEGSKA (reference sequence). The CDR3, as DNA: TGCAGTGCGGATCTATCGGGGGATACGCAGTATTTT. Amino acid sequence: CSADLSGDTQYF.

The chain links TRBV5-1 to TRBJ2-5, with TRBD1 matching over 8 bases. The CDR3 is 15 amino acids. V shed 4 bases and J 1 base; nucleotides not matched to a gene: 6. Germline V gene data show CDR1 as SGHRS and CDR2 as YFSETQ. CDR3 sequence reads: CASSPGTGPQETQYF. The CDR3 bases are TGCGCCAGCAGCCCAGGGACAGGCCCCCAAGAGACCCAGTACTTC.

This clonotype has ten or more counts. This sequence joins TRBV12-3 or TRBV12-4 and TRBJ2-1; TRBD1 matches at 9 bases. CDR3 length: 16 amino acids. J gave up 13 bases and V 6 bases, and 19 bases lay outside the gene matches. The CDR3 region has the DNA TGTGCCAGCAGCCCGACCGGGACAGGGTTCTTGGGGGGTCAGTTCTTC. It yields the protein CASSPTGTGFLGGQFF.

This clonotype was recorded a few times. The V call is TRBV10-3, the J call TRBJ2-3, with unresolved D. CDR3 length: 15 residues. Germline V gene sequence: CDR1 ENHRY, CDR2 SYGVKD. V dropped 1 base and J dropped 7 bases, with 15 bases sitting between them. CDR3 DNA sequence: TGTGCCATCAGTGAGTTAAGCAAGGCTACCAATACGCAGTATTTT. It yields the protein CAISELSKATNTQYF.

This chain links TRBV15 with TRBJ2-7; D perhaps matches TRBD2 (6 bases). V lost 3 bases and J 3 bases, leaving 9 bases between the germline ends. CDR1 LNHNV and CDR2 YYDKDF come from the germline V gene (reference sequence). CDR3 size: 13 residues. The CDR3 DNA reads as TGTGCCACCAGCAGTAGGAGGGACTACGAGCAGTACTTC. Amino acid sequence: CATSSRRDYEQYF.

This clonotype occurred many times. This sequence joins TRBV29-1 and TRBJ2-1; TRBD2 aligns across 9 bases. J was trimmed by 6 bases and V by 5 bases; bases with no gene match: 5. There are 13 residues in the CDR3. CDR1 is SQVTM and CDR2 is ANQGSEA in the germline V gene. The CDR3 DNA reads TGCAGCGTTCCCAGCGGGGGGATCAATGAGCAGTTCTTC. Translation: CSVPSGGINEQFF.

The table lists this clonotype with many counts. This CDR3 reads CSARGGTGNYGYTF. The CDR3 DNA reads TGCAGTGCTAGAGGAGGGACAGGGAACTATGGCTACACCTTC. This chain connects TRBV20-1 to TRBJ1-2, with TRBD1 matching 9 bases. The CDR3 is 14 residues long. CDR1 is DFQATT and CDR2 is SNEGSKA in the germline V gene (reference sequence). V dropped 1 base and J dropped 2; count of bases not matched to a gene: 2.

This clonotype was detected only a few times. V gene TRBV18 combines with J gene TRBJ1-3; weak D call: TRBD1 (6 bases). Germline values: CDR1 KGHSH, CDR2 LQKENI. The CDR3 is 12 residues long. Trimming pared 2 bases from V and 16 bases from J, leaving 15 bases between. The CDR3 spells CASSPTAGDMYF. DNA of the CDR3: TGTGCCAGCTCACCAACGGCCGGGGACATGTATTTT.

The chain uses TRBV5-1 and TRBJ1-1; D remains ambiguous. The germline V and J ends were trimmed by 6 bases and 0 bases, with 18 bases remaining between them. The CDR3 spans 16 residues. Germline V gene sequence: CDR1 SGHRS, CDR2 YFSETQ. The CDR3 DNA is TGCGCCAGCACCCCGGGTATTGGTGCTATGAACACTGAAGCTTTCTTT. This codes for CASTPGIGAMNTEAFF.

This clonotype was seen more than once but under ten times. The chain couples TRBV20-1 to TRBJ2-3; 13 bases line up with TRBD2. After removal of 6 bases from V and 5 bases from J, the junction contained 5 bases not matched to a gene. Germline V gene sequence: CDR1 DFQATT, CDR2 SNEGSKA (reference sequence). The CDR3 is 14 residues long. The CDR3 DNA follows: TGCAGTGCCACTAGCGGGGGGGCAGTAGATACGCAGTATTTT. It encodes CSATSGGAVDTQYF.

At least ten counts were recorded for this clonotype. V and J are TRBV5-1 and TRBJ2-1, with D possibly being TRBD1 (6 bases). This CDR3 has 16 amino acids. Germline V gene lookup returns CDR1 SGHRS and CDR2 YFSETQ. V was shortened by 0 bases and J by 7 bases, with 17 bases between the two germline ends. The CDR3 DNA sequence: TGCGCCAGCAGCTTGGTCCCCACTGAGGGGGTGAATGAGCAGTTCTTC. Translation gives CASSLVPTEGVNEQFF.

The chain has TRBV10-3 and TRBJ2-3; D remains unclear. V gave up 3 bases and J gave up 1 base, with 14 bases separating them. The CDR3 consists of 16 residues. In germline, CDR1 is ENHRY, CDR2 SYGVKD. This CDR3 reads CAISERDGWGTDTQYF. In DNA, the CDR3 is TGTGCCATCAGTGAAAGGGATGGGTGGGGCACAGATACGCAGTATTTT.

The chain is built from TRBV7-8 and TRBJ2-3; the match to TRBD2 covers 11 bases. This CDR3 has 17 amino acids. Looked up from germline, CDR1 is SGHVS and CDR2 is FQNEAQ. V was pared by 1 base and J by 3 bases, with 6 bases of the junction left unmatched. Written as DNA, the CDR3 is TGTGCCAGCAGCTTAGTTACTAGCGGGAGCTTGACAGATACGCAGTATTTT. It translates to CASSLVTSGSLTDTQYF.

V usage is TRBV9 and J usage is TRBJ2-7, with no clear D. The CDR3 totals 12 residues. V was cut by 6 bases and J by 5 bases, with 12 bases left in between. The germline V gene encodes CDR1 SGDLS and CDR2 YYNGEE. This chain's CDR3 is CASIPDWDEQYF. The CDR3 DNA reads TGTGCCAGCATCCCCGACTGGGACGAGCAGTACTTC. Supplemented by reference TRBV9 and TRBJ2-7, the full variable domain reads DSGVTQTPKHLITATGQRVTLRCSPRSGDLSVYWYQQSLDQGLQFLIQYYNGEERAKGNILERFSAQQFPDLHSELNLSSLELGDSALYFCASIPDWDEQYFGPGTRLTVT.

This clonotype showed up just a few times. The genes are TRBV30 and TRBJ2-1, with D uncertain. The V gene lost 3 bases and the J gene lost 7 bases, with 10 bases spanning the gap. Per germline, CDR1 GTSNPN and CDR2 SVGIG (reference sequence). The CDR3 contains 12 residues. For the CDR3, the DNA is TGTGCCTGGAGCCGGGTATCAAATGAGCAGTTCTTC. Its protein is CAWSRVSNEQFF. Based on the CDR3 plus reference TRBV30 and TRBJ2-1, the full variable domain is SQTIHQWPATLVQPVGSPLSLECTVEGTSNPNLYWYRQAAGRGLQLLFYSVGIGQISSEVPQNLSASRPQDRQFILSSKKLLLSDSGFYLCAWSRVSNEQFFGPGTRLTVL.

The chain carries TRBV18 and TRBJ1-6, with TRBD1 matching over 9 bases. The CDR3 sequence is 17 residues long. Germline trimming cut 3 bases from V and 10 bases from J; bases unmatched to any gene: 13. Germline V gives CDR1 KGHSH, CDR2 LQKENI. CDR3 sequence reads: CASSPTQGARYGSPLHF. Written as DNA, the CDR3 is TGTGCCAGCTCACCGACACAGGGGGCGCGATACGGATCACCCCTCCACTTT. Full variable domain (outside the CDR3, taken from reference TRBV18 and TRBJ1-6): NAGVMQNPRHLVRRRGQEARLRCSPMKGHSHVYWYRQLPEEGLKFMVYLQKENIIDESGMPKERFSAEFPKEGPSILRIQQVVRGDSAAYFCASSPTQGARYGSPLHFGNGTRLTVT.

This chain uses TRBV7-2 with TRBJ2-7, with D perhaps matching TRBD1 (6 bases). The ends were cut back, 6 bases at V and 3 bases at J, with 12 bases in the middle. The CDR3 is made up of 13 amino acids. CDR1 and CDR2 from the germline V gene are SGHTA and FQGNSA. The CDR3 spells CASRPGTYYEQYF. The CDR3 DNA reads TGTGCCAGCAGACCCGGGACATACTACGAGCAGTACTTC.

This clonotype was picked up a small number of times. The chain joins TRBV4-3 to TRBJ1-3, with D perhaps matching TRBD1 (5 bases). The CDR3 is 18 amino acids. With 1 base removed from V and 0 bases from J, the gap between germline ends came to 16 bases. Germline-derived CDR1 and CDR2 are LGHNA and YSLEER. The CDR3 loop reads CASSQGTVGAVSGNTIYF. Here the CDR3 DNA reads TGCGCCAGCAGCCAAGGAACGGTAGGGGCCGTCTCTGGAAACACCATATATTTT.

This clonotype has just a few counts. This rearrangement joins TRBV11-2 to TRBJ2-7, with 9 bases lining up with TRBD1. CDR1 and CDR2 from the germline V gene are SGHAT and FQNNGV. The V and J ends lost 3 bases and 6 bases, in that order; junction bases with no gene match: 9. CDR3 length: 15 residues. CDR3: CASSFHRGRPSEQYF. Written as DNA, the CDR3 is TGTGCCAGCAGCTTCCACAGGGGGCGGCCCTCCGAGCAGTACTTC.

This clonotype occurred many times. The J gene is TRBJ1-2, the V gene TRBV7-9, with a weak D call TRBD1 (6 bases). CDR3 length: 14 residues. The V and J ends lost 4 bases and 3 bases respectively, with 12 bases between them. Germline V gene data show CDR1 as SEHNR and CDR2 as FQNEAQ (reference sequence). CDR3 residues: CASSSRTADYGYTF. DNA of the CDR3: TGTGCCAGCAGCTCGAGGACAGCCGACTATGGCTACACCTTC.

The chain recombines TRBV28 with TRBJ2-6; D possibly matches TRBD1 or TRBD2 (5 bases each). The length of the CDR3 is 19 residues. Trimming took 2 bases from V and 0 from J, leaving 17 bases between them. The germline CDR1 and CDR2 sequences are MDHEN and SYDVKM. Here the CDR3 reads CASSLNWIQGPSGANVLTF. CDR3 in DNA: TGTGCCAGCAGTTTAAACTGGATTCAGGGACCCTCTGGGGCCAACGTCCTGACTTTC.

This clonotype was counted only a few times. V usage is TRBV12-3 or TRBV12-4 and J usage is TRBJ2-3; D is uncertain. The germline V and J ends were trimmed by 2 bases and 4 bases, with 10 bases remaining between them. The CDR3 has 14 amino acids. The CDR3 reads CASSLRFRPDTQYF. The CDR3 DNA follows: TGTGCCAGCAGTTTAAGGTTTCGCCCAGATACGCAGTATTTT.